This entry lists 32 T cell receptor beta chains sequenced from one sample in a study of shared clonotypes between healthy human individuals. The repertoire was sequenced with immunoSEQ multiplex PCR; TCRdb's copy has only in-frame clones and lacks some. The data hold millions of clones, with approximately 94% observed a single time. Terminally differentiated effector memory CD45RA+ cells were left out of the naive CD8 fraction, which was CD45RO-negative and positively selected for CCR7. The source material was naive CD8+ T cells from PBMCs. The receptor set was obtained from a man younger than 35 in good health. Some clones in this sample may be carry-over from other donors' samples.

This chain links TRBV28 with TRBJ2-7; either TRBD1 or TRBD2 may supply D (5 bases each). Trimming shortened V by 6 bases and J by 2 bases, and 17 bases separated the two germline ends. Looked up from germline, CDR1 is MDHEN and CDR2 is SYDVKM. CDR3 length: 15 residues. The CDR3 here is CASSLGGWGTYEQYF. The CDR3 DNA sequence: TGTGCCAGCAGCTTAGGAGGTTGGGGGACCTACGAGCAGTACTTC.

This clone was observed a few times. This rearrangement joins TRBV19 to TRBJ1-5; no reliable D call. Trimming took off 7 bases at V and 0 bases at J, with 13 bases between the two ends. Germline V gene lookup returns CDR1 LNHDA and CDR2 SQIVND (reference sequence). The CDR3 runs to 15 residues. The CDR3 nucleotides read TGTGCCAGTAATTCATTGGCGGGTAGCAATCAGCCCCAGCATTTT. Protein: CASNSLAGSNQPQHF.

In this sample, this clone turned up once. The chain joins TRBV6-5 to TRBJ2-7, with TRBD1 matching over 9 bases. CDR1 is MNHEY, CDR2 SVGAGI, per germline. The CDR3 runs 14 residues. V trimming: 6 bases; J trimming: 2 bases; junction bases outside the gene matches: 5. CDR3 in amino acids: CASRLRDRAYEQYF. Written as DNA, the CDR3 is TGTGCCAGCAGACTCCGGGACAGGGCCTACGAGCAGTACTTC.

This CDR3 reads CASSLRTAYGYTF. As DNA, the CDR3 is TGTGCCAGCAGCTTAAGGACAGCCTATGGCTACACCTTC. The chain links TRBV28 to TRBJ1-2, with D perhaps TRBD1 (6 bases). CDR3 size: 13 residues. Germline loops: CDR1 MDHEN, CDR2 SYDVKM. V was cut by 6 bases and J by 4 bases, with 12 bases left in between.

For the CDR3, the DNA is TGCGCCACCGCCACCGGACGGCCGGGATTGATCGGCTACACCTTC. Residues: CATATGRPGLIGYTF. The V and J genes are TRBV5-1 and TRBJ1-2; D is unresolved. The CDR3 is made up of 15 amino acids. Trimming removed 9 bases from V and 8 bases from J, with 26 bases in between. The V gene's germline CDR1 is SGHRS and CDR2 YFSETQ.

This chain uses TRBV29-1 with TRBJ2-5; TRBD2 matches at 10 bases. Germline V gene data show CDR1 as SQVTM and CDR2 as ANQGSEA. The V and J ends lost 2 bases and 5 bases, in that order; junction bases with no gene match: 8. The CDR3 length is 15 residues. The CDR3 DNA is TGCAGCGTTGAATACATGGGACTAGCGAAGGAGACCCAGTACTTC. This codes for CSVEYMGLAKETQYF. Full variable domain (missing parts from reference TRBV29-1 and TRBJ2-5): SAVISQKPSRDICQRGTSLTIQCQVDSQVTMMFWYRQQPGQSLTLIATANQGSEATYESGFVIDKFPISRPNLTFSTLTVSNMSPEDSSIYLCSVEYMGLAKETQYFGPGTRLLVL.

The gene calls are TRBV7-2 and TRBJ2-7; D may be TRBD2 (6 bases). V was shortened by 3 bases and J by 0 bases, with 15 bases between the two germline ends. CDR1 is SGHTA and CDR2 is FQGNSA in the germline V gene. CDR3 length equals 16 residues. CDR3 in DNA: TGTGCCAGCAGCTTTTCGCGGGACGACCCCTCCTACGAGCAGTACTTC. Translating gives CASSFSRDDPSYEQYF.

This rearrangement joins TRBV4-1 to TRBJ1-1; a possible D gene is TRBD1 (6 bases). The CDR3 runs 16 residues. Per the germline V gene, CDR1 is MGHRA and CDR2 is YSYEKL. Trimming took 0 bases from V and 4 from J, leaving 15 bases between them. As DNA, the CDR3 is TGCGCCAGCAGCCAAGATGCCAGGGGCTTGGCCACTGAAGCTTTCTTT. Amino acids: CASSQDARGLATEAFF.

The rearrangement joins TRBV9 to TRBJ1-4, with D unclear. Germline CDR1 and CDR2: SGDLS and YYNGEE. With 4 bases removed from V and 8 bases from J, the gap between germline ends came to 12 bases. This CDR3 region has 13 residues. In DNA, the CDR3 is TGTGCCAGCAGCCATCATCCGGAGGAAAAACTGTTTTTT. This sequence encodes CASSHHPEEKLFF.

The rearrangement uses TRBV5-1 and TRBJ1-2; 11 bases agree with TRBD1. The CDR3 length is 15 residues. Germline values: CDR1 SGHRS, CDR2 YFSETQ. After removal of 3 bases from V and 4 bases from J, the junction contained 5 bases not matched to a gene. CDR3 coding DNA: TGCGCCAGCAGCTGGACAGGGGGCGAGTTCTATGGCTACACCTTC. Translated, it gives CASSWTGGEFYGYTF.

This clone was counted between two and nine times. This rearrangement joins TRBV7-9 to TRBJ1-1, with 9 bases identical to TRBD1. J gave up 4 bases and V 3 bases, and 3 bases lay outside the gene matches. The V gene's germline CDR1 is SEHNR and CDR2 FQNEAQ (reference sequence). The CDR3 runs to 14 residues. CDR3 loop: CASSLGQGSTEAFF. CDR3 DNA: TGTGCCAGCAGCTTGGGACAGGGAAGCACTGAAGCTTTCTTT. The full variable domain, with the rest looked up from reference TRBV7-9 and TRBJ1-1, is DTGVSQNPRHKITKRGQNVTFRCDPISEHNRLYWYRQTLGQGPEFLTYFQNEAQLEKSRLLSDRFSAERPKGSFSTLEIQRTEQGDSAMYLCASSLGQGSTEAFFGQGTRLTVV.

As DNA, the CDR3 is TGCGCCAGCAGCCCGAAAGCGGGAGCCCAAGAGACCCAGTACTTC. This translates into CASSPKAGAQETQYF. This rearrangement joins TRBV4-1 to TRBJ2-5; 8 bases are a match to TRBD2. CDR3 size: 15 residues. In germline, CDR1 is MGHRA, CDR2 YSYEKL. The J segment lost 1 base and the V segment lost 4 bases, leaving 5 bases of the junction unmatched.

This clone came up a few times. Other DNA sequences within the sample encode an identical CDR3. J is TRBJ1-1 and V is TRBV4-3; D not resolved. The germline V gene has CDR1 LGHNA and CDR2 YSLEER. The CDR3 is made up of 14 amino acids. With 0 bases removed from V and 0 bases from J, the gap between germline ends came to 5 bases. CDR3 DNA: TGCGCCAGCAGCCAAGATCGGGTGAACACTGAAGCTTTCTTT. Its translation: CASSQDRVNTEAFF.

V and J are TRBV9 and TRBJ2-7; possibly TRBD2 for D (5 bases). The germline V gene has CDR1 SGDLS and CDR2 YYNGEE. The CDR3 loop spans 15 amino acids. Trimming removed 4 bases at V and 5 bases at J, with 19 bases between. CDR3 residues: CASSPRVARYHEQYF. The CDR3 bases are TGTGCCAGCAGCCCCCGGGTAGCGAGGTACCACGAGCAGTACTTC. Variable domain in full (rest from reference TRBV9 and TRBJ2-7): DSGVTQTPKHLITATGQRVTLRCSPRSGDLSVYWYQQSLDQGLQFLIQYYNGEERAKGNILERFSAQQFPDLHSELNLSSLELGDSALYFCASSPRVARYHEQYFGPGTRLTVT.

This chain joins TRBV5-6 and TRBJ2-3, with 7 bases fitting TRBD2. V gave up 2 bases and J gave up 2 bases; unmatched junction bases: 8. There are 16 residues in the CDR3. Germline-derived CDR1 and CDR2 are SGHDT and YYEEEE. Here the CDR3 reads CASSLGLAEITDTQYF. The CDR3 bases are TGTGCCAGCAGCTTAGGTCTAGCGGAGATCACAGATACGCAGTATTTT.

This CDR3 is CASSPREGWEGENTGELFF. CDR3 DNA: TGCGCCAGCAGCCCAAGAGAGGGATGGGAAGGGGAAAACACCGGGGAGCTGTTTTTT. The chain uses TRBV4-3 and TRBJ2-2; D could derive from TRBD1 or TRBD2 (5 bases each). CDR1 and CDR2 (germline): LGHNA, YSLEER. Trimming stripped 4 bases from V and 2 bases from J, with 23 bases between. CDR3 length equals 19 residues.

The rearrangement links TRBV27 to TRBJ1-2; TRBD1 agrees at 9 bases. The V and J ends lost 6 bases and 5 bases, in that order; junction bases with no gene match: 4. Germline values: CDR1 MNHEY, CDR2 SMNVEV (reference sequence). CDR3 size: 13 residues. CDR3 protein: CASRQGARYGYTF. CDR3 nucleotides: TGTGCCAGCAGACAGGGGGCGCGGTATGGCTACACCTTC.

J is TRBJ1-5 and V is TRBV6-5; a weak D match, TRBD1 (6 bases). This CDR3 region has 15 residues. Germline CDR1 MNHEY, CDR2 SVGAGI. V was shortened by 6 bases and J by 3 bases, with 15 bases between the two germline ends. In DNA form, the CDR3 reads TGTGCCAGCAGCCAGTACAGGGATTCCAATCAGCCCCAGCATTTT. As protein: CASSQYRDSNQPQHF.

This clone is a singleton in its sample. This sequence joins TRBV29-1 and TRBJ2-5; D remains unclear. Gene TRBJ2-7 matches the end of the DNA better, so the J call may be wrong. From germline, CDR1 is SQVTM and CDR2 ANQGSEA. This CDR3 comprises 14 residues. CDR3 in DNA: TGCAGCGTTGCTGGCGATCGAGGCCCCTACGAGCAGTACTTC. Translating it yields CSVAGDRGPYEQYF.

The CDR3 loop is CASSTGQGKYF. The CDR3 DNA is TGTGCCAGCAGCACAGGACAGGGGAAATACTTC. The chain joins TRBV7-9 to TRBJ2-7; 9 nucleotides agree with TRBD1. V gave up 5 bases and J gave up 13 bases; unmatched junction bases: 6. This CDR3 contains 11 residues. The germline gives CDR1 SEHNR, CDR2 FQNEAQ (reference sequence).

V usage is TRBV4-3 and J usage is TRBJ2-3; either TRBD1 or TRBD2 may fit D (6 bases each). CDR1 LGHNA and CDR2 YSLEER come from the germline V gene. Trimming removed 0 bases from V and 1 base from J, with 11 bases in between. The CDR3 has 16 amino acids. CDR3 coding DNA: TGCGCCAGCAGCCAAGATAGCCGGGGGCGCACAGATACGCAGTATTTT. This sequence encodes CASSQDSRGRTDTQYF.

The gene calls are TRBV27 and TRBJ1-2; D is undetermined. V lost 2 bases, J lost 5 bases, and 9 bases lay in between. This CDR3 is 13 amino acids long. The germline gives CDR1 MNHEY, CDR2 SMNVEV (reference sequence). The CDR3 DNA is TGTGCCAGCAGTTTAGGTGTCTTTTATGGCTACACCTTC. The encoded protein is CASSLGVFYGYTF.

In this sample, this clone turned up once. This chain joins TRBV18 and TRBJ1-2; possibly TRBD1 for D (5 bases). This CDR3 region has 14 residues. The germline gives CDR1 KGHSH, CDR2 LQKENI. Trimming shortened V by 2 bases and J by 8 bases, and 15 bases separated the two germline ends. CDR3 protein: CASSPWRGAEGYTF. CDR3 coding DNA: TGTGCCAGCTCACCATGGAGGGGCGCTGAAGGCTACACCTTC.

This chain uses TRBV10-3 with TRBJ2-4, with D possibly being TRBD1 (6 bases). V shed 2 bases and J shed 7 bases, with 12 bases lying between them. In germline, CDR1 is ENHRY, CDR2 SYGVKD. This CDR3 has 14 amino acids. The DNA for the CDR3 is TGTGCCATCAGTGAGCAGGGGACGGGCAACATTCAGTACTTC. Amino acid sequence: CAISEQGTGNIQYF.

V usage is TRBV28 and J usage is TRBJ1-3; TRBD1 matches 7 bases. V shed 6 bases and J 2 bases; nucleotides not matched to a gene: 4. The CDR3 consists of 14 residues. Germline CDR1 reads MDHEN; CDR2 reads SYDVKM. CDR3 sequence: CASRIRGTGNTIYF. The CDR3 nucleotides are TGTGCCAGCAGAATCAGGGGGACTGGAAACACCATATATTTT.

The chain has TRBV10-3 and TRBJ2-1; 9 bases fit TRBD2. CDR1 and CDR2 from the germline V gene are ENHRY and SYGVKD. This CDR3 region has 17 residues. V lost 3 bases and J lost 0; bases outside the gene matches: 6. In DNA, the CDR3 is TGTGCCATCAGTGAACGGCGGGAGGGCCTCTCCTACAATGAGCAGTTCTTC. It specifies CAISERREGLSYNEQFF.

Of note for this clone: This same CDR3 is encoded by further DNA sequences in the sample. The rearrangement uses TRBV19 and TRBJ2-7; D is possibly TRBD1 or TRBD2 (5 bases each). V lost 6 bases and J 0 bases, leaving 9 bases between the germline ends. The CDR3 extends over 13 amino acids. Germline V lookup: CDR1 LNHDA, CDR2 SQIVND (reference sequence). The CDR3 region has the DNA TGTGCCAGTAGCCGGGGACCCTCCTACGAGCAGTACTTC. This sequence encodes CASSRGPSYEQYF.

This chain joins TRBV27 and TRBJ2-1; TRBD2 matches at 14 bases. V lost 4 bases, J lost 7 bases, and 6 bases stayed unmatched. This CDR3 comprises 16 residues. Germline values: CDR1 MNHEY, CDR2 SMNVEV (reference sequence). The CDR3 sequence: CASSSGLAGVGNEQFF. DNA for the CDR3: TGTGCCAGCAGTTCGGGACTAGCGGGAGTGGGGAATGAGCAGTTCTTC.

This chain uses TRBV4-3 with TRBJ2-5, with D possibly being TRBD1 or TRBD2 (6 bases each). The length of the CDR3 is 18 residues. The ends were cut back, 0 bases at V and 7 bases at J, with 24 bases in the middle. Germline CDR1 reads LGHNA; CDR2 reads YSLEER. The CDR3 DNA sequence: TGCGCCAGCAGCCAAGAGTGGTTGGGCTCGGGGGCTTCTGGGACCCAGTACTTC. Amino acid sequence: CASSQEWLGSGASGTQYF.

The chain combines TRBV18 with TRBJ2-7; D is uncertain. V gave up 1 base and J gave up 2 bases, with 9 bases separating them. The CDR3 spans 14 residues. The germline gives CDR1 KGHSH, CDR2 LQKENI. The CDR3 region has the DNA TGTGCCAGCTCACCACGGATAGAGACCTACGAGCAGTACTTC. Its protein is CASSPRIETYEQYF.

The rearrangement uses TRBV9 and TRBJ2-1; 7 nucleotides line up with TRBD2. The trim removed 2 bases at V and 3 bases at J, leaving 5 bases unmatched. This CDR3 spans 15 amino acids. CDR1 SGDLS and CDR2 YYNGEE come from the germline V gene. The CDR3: CASSVSSGIYNEQFF. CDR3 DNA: TGTGCCAGCAGCGTGTCCAGCGGGATCTACAATGAGCAGTTCTTC.

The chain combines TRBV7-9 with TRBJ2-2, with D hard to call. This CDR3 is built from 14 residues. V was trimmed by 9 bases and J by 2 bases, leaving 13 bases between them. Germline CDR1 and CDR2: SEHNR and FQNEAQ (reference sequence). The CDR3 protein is CASRSPPNTGELFF. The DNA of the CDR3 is TGTGCCAGTAGATCTCCACCCAACACCGGGGAGCTGTTTTTT.